These 24 T cell receptor beta chains were sequenced from one sample in a study of blood T cell repertoires in COVID-19. The repertoire was sequenced with immunoSEQ multiplex PCR; TCRdb's copy has only in-frame clones and lacks some. The sample has some 290,000 clones, 88% seen once. Material: peripheral blood. These receptors were obtained from a woman aged 25 to 39 with COVID-19, enrolled during active disease.

This sequence joins TRBV5-1 and TRBJ2-3, with 10 positions matching TRBD1. This CDR3 has 15 amino acids. Germline V gene data show CDR1 as SGHRS and CDR2 as YFSETQ. V lost 5 bases, J lost 4 bases, and 7 bases stayed unmatched. Written as DNA, the CDR3 is TGCGCCAGCAGTCGGGACAGGGGAAGCGCAGATACGCAGTATTTT. It yields the protein CASSRDRGSADTQYF.

This clone has a single count. The chain couples TRBV10-3 to TRBJ2-5; 14 bases are shared with TRBD2. The germline V gene has CDR1 ENHRY and CDR2 SYGVKD. This CDR3 spans 18 amino acids. Trimming took 4 bases from V and 4 from J; bases not matched to a gene: 11. Here the CDR3 DNA reads TGTGCCATCAGTGGGCCGGGACTAGCGGGAGTTAGGGGAGAGACCCAGTACTTC. Translated: CAISGPGLAGVRGETQYF.

The genes are TRBV29-1 and TRBJ2-5; D is unclear. This CDR3 is built from 12 residues. V lost 7 bases and J 4 bases, leaving 13 bases between the germline ends. Germline V gene lookup returns CDR1 SQVTM and CDR2 ANQGSEA. This chain's CDR3 is CSAPLPGETQYF. CDR3 nucleotide sequence: TGCAGCGCCCCGCTTCCGGGAGAGACCCAGTACTTC.

In this sample, this clone turned up a few times. The rearrangement links TRBV2 to TRBJ1-1; D possibly corresponds to TRBD1 (6 bases). This CDR3 is 15 amino acids long. From germline, CDR1 is SNHLY and CDR2 FYNNEI. The germline V and J ends were trimmed by 4 bases and 0 bases, with 12 bases remaining between them. The CDR3 region is CASSGGRVMNTEAFF. The CDR3 DNA is TGTGCCAGCAGTGGGGGGCGGGTTATGAACACTGAAGCTTTCTTT.

The V call is TRBV19, the J call TRBJ1-1; 8 positions agree with TRBD1. V dropped 4 bases and J dropped 4; count of bases not matched to a gene: 2. CDR1 and CDR2 from the germline V gene are LNHDA and SQIVND (reference sequence). The CDR3 extends over 13 amino acids. The CDR3 nucleotides read TGTGCCAGTAGTACGGGGACAGGCACTGAAGCTTTCTTT. Translated, it gives CASSTGTGTEAFF.

The gene calls are TRBV5-4 and TRBJ2-5; 9 bases agree with TRBD1. After removal of 2 bases from V and 2 bases from J, the junction contained 4 bases not matched to a gene. CDR3 length: 15 amino acids. CDR1 and CDR2 (germline): SGHNT, YYREEE (reference sequence). The CDR3 coding sequence is TGTGCCAGCAGCTTCCAGACAGGGGGACAAGAGACCCAGTACTTC. Amino acid sequence: CASSFQTGGQETQYF.

The rearrangement links TRBV28 to TRBJ2-2; TRBD1 is a possible D gene (6 bases). The CDR3 length is 16 residues. CDR1 and CDR2 (germline): MDHEN, SYDVKM. V was cut by 6 bases and J by 0 bases, with 14 bases left in between. The chain's CDR3 is CASRPGTPSNTGELFF. CDR3 DNA: TGTGCCAGCAGACCCGGGACACCTTCGAACACCGGGGAGCTGTTTTTT. Filled out from reference TRBV28 and TRBJ2-2, the complete variable domain reads DVKVTQSSRYLVKRTGEKVFLECVQDMDHENMFWYRQDPGLGLRLIYFSYDVKMKEKGDIPEGYSVSREKKERFSLILESASTNQTSMYLCASRPGTPSNTGELFFGEGSRLTVL.

The chain uses TRBV5-1 and TRBJ2-7, with 9 bases lining up with TRBD1. The CDR3 has 13 residues. Germline V lookup: CDR1 SGHRS, CDR2 YFSETQ. Trimming took 2 bases from V and 4 from J; bases not matched to a gene: 1. The CDR3 DNA follows: TGCGCCAGCAGCTTCGACAGGGGGTACGAGCAGTACTTC. Its translation: CASSFDRGYEQYF.

The chain carries TRBV29-1 and TRBJ2-2; weak D call: TRBD2 (6 bases). Germline CDR1 is SQVTM and CDR2 is ANQGSEA. The CDR3 contains 12 residues. The germline V and J ends were trimmed by 6 bases and 4 bases, with 9 bases remaining between them. In nucleotides, the CDR3 is TGCAGCGTGTCCGGGGGCACCGGGGAGCTGTTTTTT. It translates to CSVSGGTGELFF.

This clone was seen a few times. CDR3 sequence (DNA): TGTGCCAGCAGCCCCGACCATACGATGAGGGCTTTCTTT. This sequence encodes CASSPDHTMRAFF. The gene calls are TRBV2 and TRBJ1-1; no reliable D call. Germline-derived CDR1 and CDR2 are SNHLY and FYNNEI. The CDR3 contains 13 residues. V lost 6 bases and J lost 11, with 19 bases in between.

The genes are TRBV19 and TRBJ1-1, with TRBD1 as a possible D gene (6 bases). The ends were cut back, 7 bases at V and 3 bases at J, with 21 bases in the middle. Looked up from germline, CDR1 is LNHDA and CDR2 is SQIVND (reference sequence). This CDR3 contains 16 residues. CDR3 sequence (DNA): TGTGCCAGTACAAGCCTCTGGACCGAGGGGGACACTGAAGCTTTCTTT. It is translated as CASTSLWTEGDTEAFF. The full variable domain, with the rest looked up from reference TRBV19 and TRBJ1-1, is DGGITQSPKYLFRKEGQNVTLSCEQNLNHDAMYWYRQDPGQGLRLIYYSQIVNDFQKGDIAEGYSVSREKKESFPLTVTSAQKNPTAFYLCASTSLWTEGDTEAFFGQGTRLTVV.

This clone occurred once. This sequence joins TRBV18 and TRBJ2-7, with 10 bases aligning to TRBD1. Germline loops: CDR1 KGHSH, CDR2 LQKENI. This CDR3 region has 15 residues. Trimming cost V 4 bases and J 1 base; bases outside gene matches: 4. The CDR3 sequence is CASSRGQGMSYEQYF. CDR3 bases: TGTGCCAGCTCACGGGGACAGGGGATGTCCTACGAGCAGTACTTC.

This clone has a single count. The genes are TRBV19 and TRBJ2-1; TRBD2 aligns across 11 bases. The CDR3 runs to 15 residues. In germline, CDR1 is LNHDA, CDR2 SQIVND (reference sequence). With 3 bases clipped from V and 9 bases from J, the junction kept 7 bases outside the gene matches. As DNA, the CDR3 is TGTGCCAGTAGTATCCCAACTAGCGGGAGACGTGAGCAGTTCTTC. This translates into CASSIPTSGRREQFF.

The chain is built from TRBV2 and TRBJ1-2; 9 bases line up with TRBD1. The CDR3 runs to 15 residues. The ends lost 3 bases at V and 4 bases at J; junction bases unmatched: 6. Per the germline V gene, CDR1 is SNHLY and CDR2 is FYNNEI. CDR3 in DNA: TGTGCCAGCAGTGAGCAGACAGGGGGACCCTATGGCTACACCTTC. Its translation: CASSEQTGGPYGYTF.

This chain joins TRBV12-3 or TRBV12-4 and TRBJ1-5; D may be TRBD1 (6 bases). The V end was cut by 6 bases, the J end by 6 bases, with 12 bases between. The CDR3 totals 13 residues. CDR3 DNA sequence: TGTGCCAGCAGAACAGGGAGTGTTCAGCCCCAGCATTTT. This sequence encodes CASRTGSVQPQHF.

This clone was found a few times. This chain links TRBV10-3 with TRBJ2-7, with 7 bases that match TRBD1. The CDR3 spans 15 residues. CDR1 and CDR2 (germline): ENHRY, SYGVKD. The ends lost 2 bases at V and 1 base at J; junction bases unmatched: 5. The CDR3 sequence is CAISEGQGVSYEQYF. In DNA form, the CDR3 reads TGTGCCATCAGTGAGGGGCAGGGGGTATCCTACGAGCAGTACTTC.

The sample holds one count of this clone. This chain uses TRBV5-8 with TRBJ2-3; D might be TRBD2 (6 bases). The CDR3 has 15 amino acids. The germline V gene encodes CDR1 SGHTS and CDR2 YDEGEE. Trimming took off 1 base at V and 6 bases at J, with 15 bases between the two ends. CDR3 DNA sequence: TGTGCCAGCAGCTTGCTTCTGAGACTAGGTGATACGCAGTATTTT. Translation gives CASSLLLRLGDTQYF. Filled out from reference TRBV5-8 and TRBJ2-3, the complete variable domain reads EAGVTQSPTHLIKTRGQQATLRCSPISGHTSVYWYQQALGLGLQFLLWYDEGEERNRGNFPPRFSGRQFPNYSSELNVNALELEDSALYLCASSLLLRLGDTQYFGPGTRLTVL.

V usage is TRBV6-1 and J usage is TRBJ2-7; D is possibly TRBD1 (5 bases). V gave up 2 bases and J gave up 7 bases, with 9 bases separating them. CDR3 length: 12 amino acids. The germline CDR1 and CDR2 sequences are MNHNS and SASEGT. In nucleotides, the CDR3 is TGTGCCAGCAGTGAACAGGGTTGGGAGCAGTACTTC. This gives the protein CASSEQGWEQYF.

This clone was recorded once. The chain joins TRBV30 to TRBJ2-5, with D possibly TRBD2 on 6 matching bases. Looked up from germline, CDR1 is GTSNPN and CDR2 is SVGIG (reference sequence). This CDR3 is 12 amino acids long. V was clipped by 0 bases and J by 4 bases, with 6 bases between them. The chain's CDR3 is CAWSVGGETQYF. The CDR3 nucleotides read TGTGCCTGGAGTGTCGGGGGAGAGACCCAGTACTTC.

The genes are TRBV4-1 and TRBJ1-5, with 8 positions matching TRBD1. Germline CDR1 reads MGHRA; CDR2 reads YSYEKL. The CDR3 loop spans 16 amino acids. Losses at the gene ends were 4 bases for V and 6 bases for J; bases not matched to a gene: 11. CDR3: CASSLRAGTGTQPQHF. The CDR3 DNA reads TGCGCCAGCAGCCTCCGGGCCGGGACAGGAACTCAGCCCCAGCATTTT.

The V and J genes are TRBV23-1 and TRBJ2-1; D possibly corresponds to TRBD2 (6 bases). TRBV23-1 is annotated as an ORF whose role is uncertain. V was clipped by 7 bases and J by 10 bases, with 20 bases between them. This CDR3 has 14 amino acids. Here the CDR3 reads CASIPQKEGREQFF. As DNA, the CDR3 is TGCGCCAGCATTCCACAAAAGGAGGGGAGGGAGCAGTTCTTC.

Concerning this clone: In the same sample, other DNA sequences code for this CDR3. The chain couples TRBV9 to TRBJ2-5, with D maybe TRBD1 (5 bases). Germline assignment: CDR1 SGDLS and CDR2 YYNGEE. Trimming took 0 bases from V and 5 from J, leaving 8 bases between them. The CDR3 runs 13 residues. The CDR3 sequence is CASSVEQAETQYF. Written as DNA, the CDR3 is TGTGCCAGCAGCGTAGAACAGGCGGAGACCCAGTACTTC.

The chain couples TRBV11-3 to TRBJ2-2; D is possibly TRBD2 (5 bases). The germline gives CDR1 SGHNT, CDR2 YENEEA. The V and J ends lost 5 bases and 7 bases respectively, with 11 bases between them. The CDR3 covers 13 residues. The CDR3 sequence: CASSPRGYGELFF. CDR3 DNA sequence: TGTGCCAGCAGCCCCAGAGGGTACGGGGAGCTGTTTTTT.

The rearrangement uses TRBV28 and TRBJ2-7; D is perhaps TRBD2 (5 bases). Trimming left V 7 bases short and J 2 bases short, with 12 bases between. Germline-derived CDR1 and CDR2 are MDHEN and SYDVKM. The CDR3 loop spans 13 amino acids. The CDR3 spells CASKESGTYEQYF. The CDR3, as DNA: TGTGCCAGCAAGGAGAGCGGAACCTACGAGCAGTACTTC.